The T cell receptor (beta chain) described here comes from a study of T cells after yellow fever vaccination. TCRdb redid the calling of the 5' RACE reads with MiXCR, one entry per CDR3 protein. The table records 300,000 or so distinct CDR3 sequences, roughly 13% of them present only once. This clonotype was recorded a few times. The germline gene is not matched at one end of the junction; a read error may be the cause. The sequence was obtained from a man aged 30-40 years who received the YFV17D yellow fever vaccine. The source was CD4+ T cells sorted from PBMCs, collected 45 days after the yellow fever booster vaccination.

This CDR3 reads CASTVGGPGHVIF. Here the CDR3 DNA reads TGTGCCAGCACGGTTGGAGGCCCGGGACATGTAATATTT. The chain carries TRBV14 and TRBJ1-1, with a possible D match to TRBD1 (6 bases). The length of the CDR3 is 13 residues. The V gene's germline CDR1 is SGHDN and CDR2 FVKESK.